This TCR beta chain was documented in a study of blood T cell repertoires in COVID-19. For the study at large: From the United States, Italy and Spain came samples of acute and convalescent COVID-19. T cells, B-cell-depleted T cells, or PBMCs supplied cDNA or gDNA.

Authors' data handling: Estimates of nucleated cell counts were drawn from the amplification of reference gene primers. Profiling relied on immunoSEQ multiplex PCR, and the TCRdb table lists in-frame clones only, not all of them. Clone size and V and J calls were adopted from that table, with D and trimming inferred from the DNA. This table holds 75,000 to 95,000 clones, about 73% found once. While infection was still active, Seattle patients were enrolled and then followed longitudinally. The sequenced material came from peripheral blood. The receptor was derived from a man in his 60s with COVID-19, enrolled during active disease.

In DNA form, the CDR3 reads TGTGCCAGCAGCTTAGCGATGGGTAGCGGGGGTCCGCGCTCCTACGAGCAGTACTTC. Its translation is CASSLAMGSGGPRSYEQYF. This chain links TRBV7-8 with TRBJ2-7, with 9 bases that match TRBD2. J lost 0 bases, V lost 0 bases, and 12 bases had no gene match. The CDR3 is 19 residues long. CDR1 is SGHVS, CDR2 FQNEAQ, per germline.